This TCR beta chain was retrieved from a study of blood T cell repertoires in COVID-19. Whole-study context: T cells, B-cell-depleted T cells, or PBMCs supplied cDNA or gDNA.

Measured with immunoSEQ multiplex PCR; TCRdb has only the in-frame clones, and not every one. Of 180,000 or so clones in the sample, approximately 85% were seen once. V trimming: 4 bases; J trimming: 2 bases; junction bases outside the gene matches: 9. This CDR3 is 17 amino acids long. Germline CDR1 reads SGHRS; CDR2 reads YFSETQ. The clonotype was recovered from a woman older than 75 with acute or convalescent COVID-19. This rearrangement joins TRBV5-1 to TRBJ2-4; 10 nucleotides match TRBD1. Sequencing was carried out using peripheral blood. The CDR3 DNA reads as TGCGCCAGCAGCACGGGGGACAGGGGTGTGACCAAAAACATTCAGTACTTC. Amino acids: CASSTGDRGVTKNIQYF. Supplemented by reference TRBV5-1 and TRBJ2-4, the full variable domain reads KAGVTQTPRYLIKTRGQQVTLSCSPISGHRSVSWYQQTPGQGLQFLFEYFSETQRNKGNFPGRFSGRQFSNSRSEMNVSTLELGDSALYLCASSTGDRGVTKNIQYFGAGTRLSVL.